These T cell receptor beta chains were read from a single sample in a study of PD-L1 blockade in urothelial cancer. Sequenced by immunoSEQ multiplex PCR; TCRdb stores in-frame clones only, minus some. The data contain about 25,000 clones, roughly 84% of them singletons. The sample in question was PBMCs, obtained around atezolizumab (anti-PD-L1) treatment. Receptors were obtained from a man between 65 and 79 years old with urothelial cancer. The CDR3 runs from the conserved cysteine through the conserved F or W. The D gene is left open where the match is weak. Clone size is not always given. Where it is, it says once, few, many or a class for expanded clones.

abundance	d_gene	j_gene	v_gene	CDR3nt	CDR3aa
NA	NA	TRBJ2-7	TRBV7-2	TGTGCCAGCAGCTTAGTTAAGGGGGATGGCTACGAGCAGTACTTC	CASSLVKGDGYEQYF
NA	NA	TRBJ1-2	TRBV5-1	TGCGCCAGCAGCTTGGGGGAGGAGAACTATGGCTACACCTTC	CASSLGEENYGYTF
NA	TRBD1	TRBJ1-2	TRBV6-1	TGTGCCAGCAGTGAAGCCTTTAAGACAGGGGAATTC	CASSEAFKTGEF
NA	TRBD1	TRBJ1-1	TRBV19	TGTGCCAGTAGTCAAGGGACAGGGAGAACGGCTGAAGCTTTCTTT	CASSQGTGRTAEAFF
few	NA	TRBJ1-3	TRBV4-1	TGCGCCAGCAGCCCCCTGGGGCAGTCTGGAAACACCATATATTTT	CASSPLGQSGNTIYF
NA	TRBD1	TRBJ2-1	TRBV7-2	TGTGCCAGCAGCCCCAACAGGGGAGATGAGCAGTTCTTC	CASSPNRGDEQFF
NA	TRBD1	TRBJ2-5	TRBV9	TGTGCCAGCAGCCTCAGACAGGGCCAAGAGACCCAGTACTTC	CASSLRQGQETQYF
NA	NA	TRBJ2-7	TRBV7-2	TGTGCCAGCAGCGCGGGACGCGGGCAGTACTTC	CASSAGRGQYF
NA	TRBD1	TRBJ1-1	TRBV27	TGTGCCAGCAGGGACAGGGACGTCACTGAAGCTTTCTTT	CASRDRDVTEAFF
NA	TRBD1	TRBJ2-3	TRBV27	TGTGCCACCCGGACAGGCCACACAGATACGCAGTATTTT	CATRTGHTDTQYF
NA	NA	TRBJ1-3	TRBV9	TGTGCCAGCAGCGTCCTACAGGAACCTGGAAACACCATATATTTT	CASSVLQEPGNTIYF
NA	NA	TRBJ2-5	TRBV11-3	TGTGCCAGCAGCTTGGACAGTCTTCAAGAGACCCAGTACTTC	CASSLDSLQETQYF
NA	TRBD2	TRBJ2-5	TRBV5-1	TGCGCCAGCAGCTTAGCCGTGCGGGGGGAGACCCAGTACTTC	CASSLAVRGETQYF
NA	NA	TRBJ1-5	TRBV9	TGTGCCAGCAGCGTAGATGGTGGAGGCAATCAGCCCCAGCATTTT	CASSVDGGGNQPQHF
NA	TRBD2	TRBJ2-3	TRBV7-3	TGTGCCAGCAGCCCTACTAGCGGGGCTCCCCTCATCACAGATACGCAGTATTTT	CASSPTSGAPLITDTQYF
NA	TRBD1	TRBJ2-5	TRBV19	TGTGCCACGCGGGACAGGGAACTCCAAGAGACCCAGTACTTC	CATRDRELQETQYF
NA	TRBD2	TRBJ2-1	TRBV4-2	TGTGCCAGCAGCCAAGAGGTAGCGGGAGGGCCCGGTGAGCAGTTCTTC	CASSQEVAGGPGEQFF
NA	TRBD1	TRBJ1-1	TRBV18	TGTGCCAGCTCACCACCCGGCAGGGGGCTCACTGAAGCTTTCTTT	CASSPPGRGLTEAFF
NA	TRBD2	TRBJ2-1	TRBV2	TGTGCCAGCAGGAAAGCGGGAGCTCTTGTCAATGAGCAGTTCTTC	CASRKAGALVNEQFF
NA	TRBD2	TRBJ2-5	TRBV6-5	TGTGCCAGCAGTTACTCGATGAGCGGGAGTGGCGAGACCCAGTACTTC	CASSYSMSGSGETQYF
NA	TRBD2	TRBJ2-7	TRBV7-2	TGTGCCAGCAGCTTAGCGGCTAGCGGGAGGACGAGCTCCTACGAGCAGTACTTC	CASSLAASGRTSSYEQYF
few	NA	TRBJ2-7	TRBV5-4	TGTGCCAGCAGCTTGGGGACTCCTGACGAGCAGTACTTC	CASSLGTPDEQYF
NA	NA	TRBJ2-3	TRBV9	TGTGCCAGCAGCGTAGGGGACTTTGGGACAGATACGCAGTATTTT	CASSVGDFGTDTQYF
NA	TRBD1	TRBJ1-4	TRBV27	TGTGCCAGCAGGACAGGGGGCGCCATGGCTGAAAAACTGTTTTTT	CASRTGGAMAEKLFF
NA	NA	TRBJ2-6	TRBV9	TGTGCCAGCAGCCCCCGACCGGGGTTTATCTCTGGGGCCAACGTCCTGACTTTC	CASSPRPGFISGANVLTF
NA	NA	TRBJ2-1	TRBV5-4	TGTGCCAGCAGCTTGGGGGGGGAAAGCTCCTACAATGAGCAGTTCTTC	CASSLGGESSYNEQFF
NA	TRBD2	TRBJ2-1	TRBV5-4	TGTGCCAGCCGTCTGGGGTCGGCTAGCGGGAGTCTTGATGAGCAGTTCTTC	CASRLGSASGSLDEQFF